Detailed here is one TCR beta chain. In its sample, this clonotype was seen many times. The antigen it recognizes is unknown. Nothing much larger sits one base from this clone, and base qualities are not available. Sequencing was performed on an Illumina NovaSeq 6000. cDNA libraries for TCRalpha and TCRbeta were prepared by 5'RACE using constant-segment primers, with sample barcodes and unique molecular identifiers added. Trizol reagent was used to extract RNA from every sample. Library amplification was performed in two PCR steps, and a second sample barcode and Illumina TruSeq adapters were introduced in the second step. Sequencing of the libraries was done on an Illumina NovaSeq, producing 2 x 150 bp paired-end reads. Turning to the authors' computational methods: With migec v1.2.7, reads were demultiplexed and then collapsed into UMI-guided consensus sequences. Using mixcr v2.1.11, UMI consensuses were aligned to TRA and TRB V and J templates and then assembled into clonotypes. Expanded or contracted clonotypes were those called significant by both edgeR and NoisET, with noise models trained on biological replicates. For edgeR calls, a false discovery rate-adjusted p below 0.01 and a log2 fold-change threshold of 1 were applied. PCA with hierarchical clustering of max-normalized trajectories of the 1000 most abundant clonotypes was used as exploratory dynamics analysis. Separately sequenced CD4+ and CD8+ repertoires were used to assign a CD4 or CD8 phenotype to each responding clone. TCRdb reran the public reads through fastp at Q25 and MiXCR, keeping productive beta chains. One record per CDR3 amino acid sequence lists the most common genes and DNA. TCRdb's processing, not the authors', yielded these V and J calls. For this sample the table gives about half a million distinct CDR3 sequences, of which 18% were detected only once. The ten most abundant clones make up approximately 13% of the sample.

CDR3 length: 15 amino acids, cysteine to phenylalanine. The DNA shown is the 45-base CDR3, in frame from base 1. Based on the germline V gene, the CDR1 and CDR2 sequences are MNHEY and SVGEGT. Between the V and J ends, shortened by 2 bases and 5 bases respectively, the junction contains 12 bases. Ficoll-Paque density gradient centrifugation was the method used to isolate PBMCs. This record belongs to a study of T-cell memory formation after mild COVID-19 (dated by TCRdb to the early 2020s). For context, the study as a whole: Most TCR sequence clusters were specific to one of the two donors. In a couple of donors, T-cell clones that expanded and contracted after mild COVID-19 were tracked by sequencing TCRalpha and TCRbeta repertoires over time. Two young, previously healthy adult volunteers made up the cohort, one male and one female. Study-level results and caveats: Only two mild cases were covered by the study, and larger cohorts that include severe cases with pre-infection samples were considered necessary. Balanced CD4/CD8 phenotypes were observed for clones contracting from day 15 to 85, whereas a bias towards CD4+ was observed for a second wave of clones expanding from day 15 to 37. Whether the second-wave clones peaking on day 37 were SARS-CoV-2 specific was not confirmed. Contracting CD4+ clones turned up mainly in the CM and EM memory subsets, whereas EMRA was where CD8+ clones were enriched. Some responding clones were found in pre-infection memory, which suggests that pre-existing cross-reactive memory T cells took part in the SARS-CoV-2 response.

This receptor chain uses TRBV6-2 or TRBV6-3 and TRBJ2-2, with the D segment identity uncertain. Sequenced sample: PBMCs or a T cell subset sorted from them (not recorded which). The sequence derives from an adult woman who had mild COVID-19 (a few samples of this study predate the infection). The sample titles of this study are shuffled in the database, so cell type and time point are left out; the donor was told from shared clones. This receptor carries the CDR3 CASSYDSRNTGELFF. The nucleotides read TGTGCCAGCAGTTACGATTCACGGAATACCGGGGAGCTGTTTTTT.